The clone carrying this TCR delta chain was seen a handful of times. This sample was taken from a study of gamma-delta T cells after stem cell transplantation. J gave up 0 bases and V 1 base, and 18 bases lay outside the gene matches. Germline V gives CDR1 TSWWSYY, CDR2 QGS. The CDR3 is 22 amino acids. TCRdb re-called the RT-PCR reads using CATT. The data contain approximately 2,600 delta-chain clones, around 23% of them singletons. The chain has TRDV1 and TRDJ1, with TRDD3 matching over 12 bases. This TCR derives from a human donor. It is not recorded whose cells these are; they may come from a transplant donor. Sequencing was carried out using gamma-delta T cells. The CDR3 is CALGERGWDDTGGYKYTDKLIF. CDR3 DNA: TGTGCTCTTGGGGAACGGGGCTGGGACGATACTGGGGGATACAAGTACACCGATAAACTCATCTTT.